This entry describes one T cell receptor beta chain. The antigen is not known. This table comes from immunoSEQ multiplex PCR, and its TCRdb copy is limited to in-frame clones, with some not included. The sample has more than 35,000 clones; 70% to 90% are singletons. Trimming left V 3 bases short and J 8 bases short, with 22 bases between. Looked up from germline, CDR1 is MDHEN and CDR2 is SYDVKM. The CDR3 runs to 16 residues. This entry is derived from a study of PD-1 blockade in classical Hodgkin lymphoma. General study points: Individuals who commenced nivolumab within less than 1 year of ASCT were excluded. Reports described newly diagnosed patients as having lower baseline TCR diversity than healthy donors.

Every one of the patients relapsed after autologous stem cell transplantation (brentuximab vedotin exposure was variable). The chain links TRBV28 to TRBJ1-2, with D possibly being TRBD1 (6 bases). The clonotype originates from a human donor with classical Hodgkin lymphoma. The material sequenced was peripheral blood mononuclear cells (PBMCs), taken before the second cycle of nivolumab. The DNA for the CDR3 is TGTGCCAGCAGTTTCGCCGGTGGGGGCGCGGTGATCGGCTACACCTTC. Its translation: CASSFAGGGAVIGYTF.